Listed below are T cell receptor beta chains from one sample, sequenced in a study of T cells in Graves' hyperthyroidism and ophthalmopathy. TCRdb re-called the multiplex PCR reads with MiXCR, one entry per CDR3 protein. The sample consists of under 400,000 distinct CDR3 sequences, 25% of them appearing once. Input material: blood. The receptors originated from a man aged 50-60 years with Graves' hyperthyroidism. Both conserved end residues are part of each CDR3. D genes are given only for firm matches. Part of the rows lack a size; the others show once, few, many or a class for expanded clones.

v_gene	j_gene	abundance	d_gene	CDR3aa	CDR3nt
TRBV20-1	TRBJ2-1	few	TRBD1	CSARGQLYNEQFF	TGCAGTGCTAGGGGACAGCTCTACAATGAGCAGTTCTTC
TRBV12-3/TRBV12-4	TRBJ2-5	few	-	CASTTGGIQYF	TGTGCCAGCACCACGGGGGGCATCCAGTACTTC
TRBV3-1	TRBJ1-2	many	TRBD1	CASSPRTGLVGYTF	TGTGCCAGCAGCCCTAGGACAGGGTTGGTCGGCTACACCTTC
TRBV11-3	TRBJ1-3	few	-	CASRKRGIFSGNTIYF	TGTGCCAGCAGGAAACGCGGGATCTTCTCTGGAAACACCATATATTTT
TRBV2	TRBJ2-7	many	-	CASRGRISYEQYF	TGTGCCAGCAGGGGACGGATCTCCTACGAGCAGTACTTC
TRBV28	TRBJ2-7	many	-	CASSLNSFRAGIYEQYF	TGTGCCAGCAGTTTAAACTCGTTCCGGGCTGGGATCTACGAGCAGTACTTC
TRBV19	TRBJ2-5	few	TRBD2	CASSTRTSGIQETQYF	TGTGCCAGTAGTACGCGGACTAGCGGTATCCAAGAGACCCAGTACTTC
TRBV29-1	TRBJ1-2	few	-	CSVEEGGDKNYGYTF	TGCAGCGTTGAAGAAGGGGGGGATAAAAACTATGGCTACACCTTC
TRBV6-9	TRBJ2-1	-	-	CASSYGTSMGGSYNEQFF	TGTGCCAGCAGTTACGGGACCAGCATGGGCGGCTCCTACAATGAGCAGTTCTTC
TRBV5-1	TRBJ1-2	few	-	CASSLDRASDGYTF	TGCGCCAGCAGCTTGGACAGGGCGTCAGATGGCTACACCTTC
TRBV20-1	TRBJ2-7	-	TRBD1	CSAVGQAYEQYF	TGCAGTGCTGTGGGACAGGCCTACGAGCAGTACTTC
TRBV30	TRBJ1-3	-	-	CAWTDRGNTIYF	TGTGCCTGGACCGACAGGGGAAACACCATATATTTT
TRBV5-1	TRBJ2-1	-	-	CASSRIFGTHYNEQFF	TGCGCCAGCAGCCGGATTTTCGGGACTCACTACAATGAGCAGTTCTTC
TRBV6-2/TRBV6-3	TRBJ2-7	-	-	CASSYRGDEQYF	TGTGCCAGCAGTTACAGGGGTGATGAGCAGTACTTC
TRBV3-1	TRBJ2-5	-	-	CASSVDPAETQYF	TGTGCCAGCAGCGTAGATCCTGCAGAGACCCAGTACTTC